Shown below are 14 T cell receptor beta chains from a single sample sequenced in a study of T-cell memory formation after mild COVID-19. TCRdb called the 5' RACE reads again in MiXCR, with one record for every CDR3 protein. Of 400,000 to 500,000 distinct CDR3 sequences in the sample, 18% are singletons; the top ten hold about 22%. Input material: PBMCs or a T cell subset sorted from them (not recorded which). The receptors were sampled from a man aged 18 to 35 who had mild COVID-19 (a few samples of this study predate the infection). Cell type and time point are not known.

This chain joins TRBV7-2 and TRBJ2-1; a weak D match, TRBD2 (6 bases). Germline loops: CDR1 SGHTA, CDR2 FQGNSA. Trimming took off 7 bases at V and 7 bases at J, with 23 bases between the two ends. CDR3 length equals 16 residues. The CDR3 here is CASTQPGARRVNEQFF. The CDR3 DNA reads TGTGCCAGCACCCAGCCCGGGGCGAGGAGGGTGAATGAGCAGTTCTTC.

The chain carries TRBV7-3 and TRBJ1-1; TRBD1 might be the D (5 bases). Trimming pared 2 bases from V and 11 bases from J, leaving 9 bases between. The CDR3 consists of 11 residues. CDR1 and CDR2 (germline): SGHTA, FQGTGA. The CDR3 nucleotides read TGTGCCAGCAGCTTAGGGGGAACGGCTTTCTTT. Translation gives CASSLGGTAFF.

The V gene is TRBV11-2, the J gene TRBJ2-1, with D perhaps assigned TRBD1 or TRBD2 (5 bases each). The CDR3 covers 15 residues. The germline CDR1 and CDR2 sequences are SGHAT and FQNNGV. Trimming took off 5 bases at V and 4 bases at J, with 15 bases between the two ends. In DNA, the CDR3 is TGTGCCAGCAGCCCCCCTAGTTGGGGGTACAATGAGCAGTTCTTC. Translating it yields CASSPPSWGYNEQFF.

This clonotype was observed a few times. The CDR3 spells CASSPTSGGVADTQYF. CDR3 nucleotides: TGTGCCAGCAGCCCTACTAGCGGGGGGGTTGCAGATACGCAGTATTTT. V gene TRBV9 combines with J gene TRBJ2-3, with 13 bases aligning to TRBD2. The V gene end was trimmed by 4 bases and the J gene end by 4 bases; junction bases not matched to a gene: 6. This CDR3 has 16 residues. Germline CDR1 SGDLS, CDR2 YYNGEE.

The V gene is TRBV27, the J gene TRBJ2-1; 8 positions match TRBD2. J was trimmed by 1 base and V by 5 bases; bases with no gene match: 10. This CDR3 is 17 amino acids long. Germline CDR1 is MNHEY and CDR2 is SMNVEV (reference sequence). The CDR3 DNA sequence: TGTGCCAGCAGTCCGGGACTAGGATCCCCGTCCTACAATGAGCAGTTCTTC. It encodes CASSPGLGSPSYNEQFF.

The rearrangement joins TRBV6-2 or TRBV6-3 to TRBJ2-7; 11 nucleotides match TRBD1. The trim removed 5 bases at V and 5 bases at J, leaving 5 bases unmatched. Germline V gene data show CDR1 as MNHEY and CDR2 as SVGEGT. CDR3 size: 14 residues. This chain's CDR3 is CASSGDRGIHEQYF. The CDR3 nucleotides read TGTGCCAGCAGTGGGGACAGGGGGATCCACGAGCAGTACTTC.

In its sample, this clonotype was seen a few times. V gene TRBV25-1 combines with J gene TRBJ2-7; D could derive from TRBD1 or TRBD2 (5 bases each). V was trimmed by 2 bases and J by 2 bases, leaving 10 bases between them. The germline CDR1 and CDR2 sequences are MGHDK and SYGVNS. This CDR3 region has 14 residues. The CDR3 DNA is TGTGCCAGCAGTGAAGGGGGTAGGACCTACGAGCAGTACTTC. Protein product: CASSEGGRTYEQYF.

This clonotype was counted between two and nine times. V usage is TRBV6-2 or TRBV6-3 and J usage is TRBJ1-6, with TRBD1 matching over 7 bases. The junction had 6 bases not matched to a gene; V was cut back by 2 bases and J by 2 bases. The CDR3 is made up of 17 amino acids. Germline V gene lookup returns CDR1 MNHEY and CDR2 SVGEGT. The CDR3 DNA is TGTGCCAGCAGTTACCGGGACAGTACGGCCTATAATTCACCCCTCCACTTT. Its protein product is CASSYRDSTAYNSPLHF.

There are many counts of this clonotype. Mismatch with germline at one junction end may stem from a read error. V and J are TRBV5-1 and TRBJ2-3; TRBD1 is a possible D gene (5 bases). In germline, CDR1 is SGHRS, CDR2 YFSETQ. The CDR3 covers 13 residues. CDR3 region: CASSPQGTDTQYF. In DNA, the CDR3 is TGTGCCAGCAGCCCTCAGGGAACAGATACGCAGTATTTT.

This chain connects TRBV7-9 to TRBJ2-7, with 7 bases aligning to TRBD2. The germline gives CDR1 SEHNR, CDR2 FQNEAQ (reference sequence). The ends lost 4 bases at V and 4 bases at J; junction bases unmatched: 13. The CDR3 is made up of 16 amino acids. The CDR3 loop is CASSSPLRLASYEQYF. In DNA form, the CDR3 reads TGTGCCAGCAGCTCTCCGCTAAGACTAGCTTCGTACGAGCAGTACTTC.

In this sample, this clonotype turned up a few times. The V call is TRBV24-1, the J call TRBJ1-3; D is unclear. This CDR3 comprises 15 residues. In germline, CDR1 is KGHDR, CDR2 SFDVKD. The V and J ends lost 4 bases and 3 bases respectively, with 12 bases between them. The CDR3 region is CATSDPRESGNTIYF. CDR3 DNA sequence: TGTGCCACCAGTGACCCCCGTGAGAGTGGAAACACCATATATTTT.

This clonotype appeared many times. This chain connects TRBV6-5 to TRBJ2-1, with 10 bases identical to TRBD1. Germline V gene sequence: CDR1 MNHEY, CDR2 SVGAGI. V was clipped by 5 bases and J by 4 bases; unmatched bases: 8. The CDR3 loop spans 16 amino acids. The CDR3: CASSRSPGQGYNEQFF. In DNA form, the CDR3 reads TGTGCCAGCAGTCGGAGTCCGGGACAGGGGTACAATGAGCAGTTCTTC.

This clonotype was detected a few times. The V and J genes are TRBV10-3 and TRBJ1-2; no reliable D call. Per germline, CDR1 ENHRY and CDR2 SYGVKD. This CDR3 has 12 amino acids. With 7 bases removed from V and 8 bases from J, the gap between germline ends came to 14 bases. CDR3: CAIKGLAGGYTF. The CDR3 DNA reads TGTGCCATCAAGGGCCTCGCGGGAGGCTACACCTTC.

The rearrangement joins TRBV7-6 to TRBJ1-1; unclear D gene. The germline CDR1 and CDR2 sequences are SGHVS and FNYEAQ. V was shortened by 2 bases and J by 3 bases, with 16 bases between the two germline ends. CDR3 length: 16 amino acids. This CDR3 is CASSLSSWGSDTEAFF. CDR3 nucleotides: TGTGCCAGCAGCTTAAGTAGTTGGGGTTCGGACACTGAAGCTTTCTTT.